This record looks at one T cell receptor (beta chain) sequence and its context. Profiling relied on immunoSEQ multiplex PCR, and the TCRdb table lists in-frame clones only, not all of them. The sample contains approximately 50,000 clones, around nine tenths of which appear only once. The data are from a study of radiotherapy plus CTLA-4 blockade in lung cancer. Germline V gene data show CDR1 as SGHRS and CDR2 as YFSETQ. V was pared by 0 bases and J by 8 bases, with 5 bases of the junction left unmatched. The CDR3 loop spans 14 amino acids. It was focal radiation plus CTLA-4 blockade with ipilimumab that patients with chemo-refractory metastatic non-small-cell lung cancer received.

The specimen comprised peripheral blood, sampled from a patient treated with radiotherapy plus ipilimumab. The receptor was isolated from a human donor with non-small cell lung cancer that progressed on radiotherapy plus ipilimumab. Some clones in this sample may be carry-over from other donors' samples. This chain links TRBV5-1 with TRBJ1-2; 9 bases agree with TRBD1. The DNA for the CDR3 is TGCGCCAGCAGCTTGGCCGGGGACAGGGACGGCTACACCTTC. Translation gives CASSLAGDRDGYTF.